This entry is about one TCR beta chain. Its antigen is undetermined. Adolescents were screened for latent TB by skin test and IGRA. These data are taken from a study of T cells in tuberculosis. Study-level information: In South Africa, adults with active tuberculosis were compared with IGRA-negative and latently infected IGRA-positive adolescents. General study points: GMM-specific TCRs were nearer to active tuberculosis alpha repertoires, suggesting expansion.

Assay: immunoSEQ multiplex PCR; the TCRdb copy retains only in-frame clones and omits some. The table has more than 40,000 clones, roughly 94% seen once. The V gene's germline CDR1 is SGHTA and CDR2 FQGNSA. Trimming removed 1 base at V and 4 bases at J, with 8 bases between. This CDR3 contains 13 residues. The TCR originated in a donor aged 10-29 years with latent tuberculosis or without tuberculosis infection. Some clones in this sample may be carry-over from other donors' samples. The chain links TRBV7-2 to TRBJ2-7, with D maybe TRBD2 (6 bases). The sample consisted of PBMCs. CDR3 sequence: CASSLDGGYEQYF. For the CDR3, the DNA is TGTGCCAGCAGCTTAGATGGGGGGTACGAGCAGTACTTC.